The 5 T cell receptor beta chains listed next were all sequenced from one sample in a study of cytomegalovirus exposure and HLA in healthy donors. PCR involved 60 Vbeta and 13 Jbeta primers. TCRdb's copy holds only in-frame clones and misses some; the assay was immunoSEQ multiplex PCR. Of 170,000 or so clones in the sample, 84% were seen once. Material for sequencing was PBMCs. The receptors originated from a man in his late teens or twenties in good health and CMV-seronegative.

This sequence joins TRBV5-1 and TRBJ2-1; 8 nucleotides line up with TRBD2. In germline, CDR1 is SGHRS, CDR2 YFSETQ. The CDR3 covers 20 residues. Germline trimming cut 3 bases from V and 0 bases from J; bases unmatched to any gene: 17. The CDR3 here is CASSSLAGTPFKSSYNEQFF. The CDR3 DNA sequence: TGCGCCAGCAGCTCTCTAGCGGGCACACCCTTTAAGAGCTCCTACAATGAGCAGTTCTTC.

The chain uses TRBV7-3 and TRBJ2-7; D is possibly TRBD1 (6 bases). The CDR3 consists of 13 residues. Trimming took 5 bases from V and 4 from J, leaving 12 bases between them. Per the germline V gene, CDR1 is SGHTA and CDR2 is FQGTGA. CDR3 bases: TGTGCCAGCAGCCCCCAAGGGGGATACGAGCAGTACTTC. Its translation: CASSPQGGYEQYF. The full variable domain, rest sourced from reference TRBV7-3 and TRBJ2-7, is GAGVSQTPSNKVTEKGKYVELRCDPISGHTALYWYRQSLGQGPEFLIYFQGTGAADDSGLPNDRFFAVRPEGSVSTLKIQRTERGDSAVYLCASSPQGGYEQYFGPGTRLTVT.

The CDR3 is CSVEDRLAGDYYEQYF. The CDR3 coding sequence is TGCAGCGTTGAAGATCGACTAGCGGGGGACTATTACGAGCAGTACTTC. The chain is built from TRBV29-1 and TRBJ2-5, with 12 bases matching TRBD2. The closer fit of TRBJ2-7 to the DNA end suggests the J call may be wrong. In germline, CDR1 is SQVTM, CDR2 ANQGSEA. The CDR3 spans 16 residues.

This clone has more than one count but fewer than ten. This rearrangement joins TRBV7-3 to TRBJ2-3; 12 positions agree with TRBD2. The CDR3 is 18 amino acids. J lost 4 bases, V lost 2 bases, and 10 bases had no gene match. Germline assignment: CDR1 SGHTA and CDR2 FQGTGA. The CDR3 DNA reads TGTGCCAGCAGCTTATCTAGCGGGGGGGCCTCAGGGGCAGATACGCAGTATTTT. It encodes CASSLSSGGASGADTQYF.

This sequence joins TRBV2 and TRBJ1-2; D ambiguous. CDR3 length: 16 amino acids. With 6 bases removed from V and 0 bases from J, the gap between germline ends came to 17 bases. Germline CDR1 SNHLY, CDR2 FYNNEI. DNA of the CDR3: TGTGCCAGCAGCCCCGGGGTGGAGGGTGCTAACTATGGCTACACCTTC. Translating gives CASSPGVEGANYGYTF.